This T cell receptor (beta chain) was identified during a study of control samples from healthy donors and cancer patients. Libraries were prepared by immunoSEQ multiplex PCR; TCRdb keeps only in-frame clonotypes and omits some of them. The sample has 120,000 to 150,000 clones, roughly 92% seen once. This clonotype was sampled from a young man in good health. Sequenced: blood.

The CDR3 here is CASSLVSFSTDTQYF. The CDR3 nucleotides read TGTGCCAGCAGCTTAGTCTCATTTAGCACAGATACGCAGTATTTT. This chain uses TRBV7-8 with TRBJ2-3; unclear D gene. The V end lost 1 base, the J end lost 0 bases, and 8 bases lay between the germline ends. The CDR3 contains 15 residues. Per the germline V gene, CDR1 is SGHVS and CDR2 is FQNEAQ.